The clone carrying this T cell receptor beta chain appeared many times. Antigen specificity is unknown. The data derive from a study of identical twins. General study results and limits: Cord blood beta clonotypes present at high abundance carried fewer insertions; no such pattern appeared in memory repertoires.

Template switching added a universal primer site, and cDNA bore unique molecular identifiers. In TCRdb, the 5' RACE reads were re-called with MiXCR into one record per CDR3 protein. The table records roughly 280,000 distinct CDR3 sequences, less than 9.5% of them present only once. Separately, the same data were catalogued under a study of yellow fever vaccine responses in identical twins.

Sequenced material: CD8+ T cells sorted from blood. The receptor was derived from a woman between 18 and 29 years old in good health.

CDR3 region: CSVVGSWETQYF. The CDR3 DNA follows: TGCAGCGTTGTCGGGAGTTGGGAGACCCAGTACTTC. The chain joins TRBV29-1 to TRBJ2-5; the D gene is possibly TRBD2 (6 bases). Germline V gene sequence: CDR1 SQVTM, CDR2 ANQGSEA. The CDR3 contains 12 residues. Between the trimmed V and J ends, which lost 4 bases and 5 bases, there was a span of 11 bases.